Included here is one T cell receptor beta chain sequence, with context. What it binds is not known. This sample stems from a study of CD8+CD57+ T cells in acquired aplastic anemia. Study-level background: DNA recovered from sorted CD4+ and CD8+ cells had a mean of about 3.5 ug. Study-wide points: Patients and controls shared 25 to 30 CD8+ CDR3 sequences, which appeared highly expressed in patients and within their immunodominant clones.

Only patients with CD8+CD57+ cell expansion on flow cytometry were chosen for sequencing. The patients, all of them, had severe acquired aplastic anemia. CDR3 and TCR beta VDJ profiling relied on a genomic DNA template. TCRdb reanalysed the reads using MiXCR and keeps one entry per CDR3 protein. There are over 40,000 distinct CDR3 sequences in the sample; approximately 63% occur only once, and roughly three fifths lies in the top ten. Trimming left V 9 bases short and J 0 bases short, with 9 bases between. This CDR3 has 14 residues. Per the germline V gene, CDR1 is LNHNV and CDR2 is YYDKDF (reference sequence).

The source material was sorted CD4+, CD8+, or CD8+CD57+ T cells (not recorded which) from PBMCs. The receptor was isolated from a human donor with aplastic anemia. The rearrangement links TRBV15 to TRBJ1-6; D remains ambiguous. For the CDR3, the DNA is TGTGCCACGACACAGAGCTCCTATAATTCACCCCTCCACTTT. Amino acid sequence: CATTQSSYNSPLHF.